The entry below gives a single T cell receptor (beta chain) sequence along with its context. Its antigen is not identified. The donors were in the roughly 120-subject validation cohort, distinct from the approximately 700-subject first cohort. This record belongs to a study of cytomegalovirus exposure and HLA in healthy donors. Study-level findings and limits: Rarity marked most TCR sequences, yet some public TCRs occurred in many donors. Some TCR beta chains (164 of them) were listed as cytomegalovirus-associated.

Data came from immunoSEQ multiplex PCR; TCRdb stores just in-frame clones and leaves some out. The top ten hold about 3% of the sample, which has some 54,000 clones, approximately 90% seen once. Germline-derived CDR1 and CDR2 are MGHRA and YSYEKL. V lost 0 bases to trimming and J lost 12 bases; unmatched junction nucleotides: 5. This CDR3 is built from 13 residues. This chain uses TRBV4-1 with TRBJ2-7, with 10 bases matching TRBD2. The sequence came from a man aged 18-30 years in good health and CMV-seronegative. Source material: PBMCs. The chain's CDR3 is CASSQDGLAGAYF. In nucleotides, the CDR3 is TGCGCCAGCAGCCAAGATGGGCTAGCGGGGGCGTACTTC.